This T cell receptor beta chain was profiled in a study of vaccination effects on CD4 cells after COVID-19. Across the whole study: Vaccine administered to participants consisted of two doses of either BNT162b2 or mRNA-1273.

V was cut by 2 bases and J by 10 bases, with 12 bases left in between. CDR1 is SGHAT, CDR2 FQNNGV, per germline. The CDR3 spans 13 residues. Culturing for roughly 9 days preceded CD4+ T cell isolation. None of these healthy vaccinees had been infected with SARS-CoV-2 before vaccination. A note on this clone: Its target is not known.

Study-level results: Infection- and vaccine-induced clones contracted markedly late after vaccination.

Method: immunoSEQ multiplex PCR; TCRdb's copy keeps in-frame clones and lacks some. The data hold tens of thousands of clones, with about 65% observed a single time. This rearrangement joins TRBV11-2 to TRBJ1-5, with no clear D. The input for sequencing was CD4+ T cells from PBMCs cultured without peptide, taken before COVID-19 vaccination. This TCR came from a human donor who received a COVID-19 vaccine. CDR3 sequence: CASSLSISNPQHF. CDR3 DNA: TGTGCCAGCAGCTTATCTATCTCCAATCCCCAGCATTTT.